This T cell receptor (beta chain) was found in a study of T cells in Graves' hyperthyroidism and ophthalmopathy. For the study at large: Specimen type is peripheral blood, collected at initial diagnosis prior to any treatment.

The trim removed 10 bases at V and 7 bases at J, leaving 7 bases unmatched. The CDR3 sequence is 14 residues long. Germline V gene data show CDR1 as ENHRY and CDR2 as SYGVKD. Study findings and constraints: Among clonotypes expanded in thyroid above 0.001, most were also found in blood.

This clonotype was seen only a few times. Its antigen is still unknown. The investigators amplified TCR beta CDR3 regions from RNA transcripts. The HTBI primer set was used in a first-round RT-PCR of the TCR CDR3. From the multiplex PCR reads, TCRdb called clonotypes with MiXCR, one entry per CDR3 protein. Among about 710,000 distinct CDR3 sequences listed, less than 20% were seen once. The definition of stable Graves' hyperthyroidism was no ophthalmopathy progression within 18 months. Cells are PBMCs isolated from over 7.5 ml of fresh blood. The TCR was taken from a man younger than 30 with Graves' hyperthyroidism. V gene TRBV10-3 combines with J gene TRBJ2-3; 14 bases align to TRBD2. The specimen sequenced was blood. This CDR3 reads CATLTSGRGHTQYF. CDR3 nucleotides: TGTGCCACCCTGACTAGCGGGAGGGGACATACGCAGTATTTT.